These 12 T cell receptor beta chains were all obtained from the same sample, sequenced in a study of OX40 agonist ivuxolimab in advanced cancers. The data were produced by immunoSEQ multiplex PCR, yet TCRdb's version contains in-frame clones alone and is incomplete. The sample contains around 60,000 clones, around 80% of which appear only once. Specimen: CD4+ or CD8+ T cells sorted from blood, collected in a trial of the OX40 agonist ivuxolimab. The receptors were sampled from an adult with an advanced solid tumor such as melanoma, head and neck, liver or kidney cancer.

This clone was observed once. CDR3 sequence: CASSLSGGPSYEQYF. In DNA, the CDR3 is TGTGCCAGCAGCTTAAGCGGGGGACCCTCCTACGAGCAGTACTTC. This sequence joins TRBV7-3 and TRBJ2-7; 7 bases align to TRBD2. This CDR3 is built from 15 residues. With V trimmed by 1 base and J by 0 bases, 3 bases remained unmatched. Germline V lookup: CDR1 SGHTA, CDR2 FQGTGA.

This clone was recorded only once. The V gene is TRBV6-5, the J gene TRBJ2-7; D perhaps matches TRBD2 (6 bases). Between the trimmed V and J ends, which lost 8 bases and 3 bases, there was a span of 11 bases. This CDR3 contains 12 residues. Germline loops: CDR1 MNHEY, CDR2 SVGAGI. The CDR3, as DNA: TGTGCCAGCTCGCGGGACGGCTACGAGCAGTACTTC. Residues: CASSRDGYEQYF.

CDR3 nucleotide sequence: TGTGCCAGCAGTGCGACAGGGTATGACTATGGCTACACCTTC. It codes for CASSATGYDYGYTF. V is TRBV2 and J is TRBJ1-2; TRBD1 matches 7 bases. V dropped 4 bases and J dropped 3; count of bases not matched to a gene: 5. There are 14 residues in the CDR3. Germline CDR1 and CDR2: SNHLY and FYNNEI.

This clone came up a few times. The chain couples TRBV7-3 to TRBJ2-1, with TRBD2 identical over 8 bases. The germline CDR1 and CDR2 sequences are SGHTA and FQGTGA. The CDR3 spans 20 residues. The ends lost 3 bases at V and 8 bases at J; junction bases unmatched: 24. The CDR3 reads CASSFGDGREARQVDDEQFF. The DNA of the CDR3 is TGTGCCAGCAGCTTCGGAGACGGGAGGGAGGCACGGCAGGTGGATGATGAGCAGTTCTTC.

This chain joins TRBV9 and TRBJ2-1, with 12 positions matching TRBD2. The J segment lost 4 bases and the V segment lost 2 bases, leaving 7 bases of the junction unmatched. This CDR3 contains 17 residues. Germline assignment: CDR1 SGDLS and CDR2 YYNGEE. CDR3 sequence (DNA): TGTGCCAGCAGCGTCAAACTAGCGGGGGGAGGATACAATGAGCAGTTCTTC. Translated: CASSVKLAGGGYNEQFF.

The rearrangement joins TRBV6-6 to TRBJ1-3; maybe TRBD1 (5 bases). The V gene lost 2 bases and the J gene lost 1 base, with 12 bases spanning the gap. CDR3 length: 16 residues. Per the germline V gene, CDR1 is MNHNY and CDR2 is SVGAGI (reference sequence). The CDR3 spells CASSYMLQGSGNTIYF. CDR3 DNA sequence: TGTGCCAGCAGTTACATGCTGCAGGGTTCTGGAAACACCATATATTTT.

The V gene is TRBV7-9, the J gene TRBJ2-5; either TRBD1 or TRBD2 may fit D (5 bases each). The V end was cut by 4 bases, the J end by 3 bases, with 12 bases between. Germline-derived CDR1 and CDR2 are SEHNR and FQNEAQ (reference sequence). This CDR3 is built from 14 residues. The CDR3, as DNA: TGTGCCAGCAGCTACTTGGGGGTAAAAGAGACCCAGTACTTC. Translating it yields CASSYLGVKETQYF.

This clone was detected only once. The chain is built from TRBV7-3 and TRBJ2-2; D call uncertain. The CDR3 runs 12 residues. Germline values: CDR1 SGHTA, CDR2 FQGTGA. Trimming pared 8 bases from V and 7 bases from J, leaving 11 bases between. CDR3 bases: TGTGCCAGCCAGGCTGGTGGCGGGGAGCTGTTTTTT. It codes for CASQAGGGELFF.

This sequence joins TRBV5-4 and TRBJ2-1, with 10 positions matching TRBD2. The CDR3 runs 17 residues. V shed 1 base and J 9 bases; nucleotides not matched to a gene: 13. CDR1 and CDR2 from the germline V gene are SGHNT and YYREEE (reference sequence). The chain's CDR3 is CASSLPLAGLGAGEQFF. As DNA, the CDR3 is TGTGCCAGCAGCTTGCCACTAGCGGGATTGGGAGCGGGTGAGCAGTTCTTC.

The chain employs TRBV6-1 and TRBJ1-5; D ambiguous. CDR3 size: 16 residues. Germline V gene lookup returns CDR1 MNHNS and CDR2 SASEGT. Trimming shortened V by 2 bases and J by 3 bases, and 14 bases separated the two germline ends. The CDR3 bases are TGTGCCAGCAGTGAATTTGAGGATCTTTTCAATCAGCCCCAGCATTTT. Amino acids: CASSEFEDLFNQPQHF.

This chain links TRBV9 with TRBJ2-1, with 10 bases identical to TRBD2. The CDR3 length is 18 residues. CDR1 and CDR2 from the germline V gene are SGDLS and YYNGEE. The trim removed 2 bases at V and 1 base at J, leaving 9 bases unmatched. CDR3 bases: TGTGCCAGCAGCGTCGGAGCGGGAGGGCCCGGATCCTACAATGAGCAGTTCTTC. Translation: CASSVGAGGPGSYNEQFF.

The rearrangement joins TRBV2 to TRBJ2-1, with 7 bases lining up with TRBD2. The CDR3 sequence is 16 residues long. Germline V gene lookup returns CDR1 SNHLY and CDR2 FYNNEI. J lost 7 bases, V lost 1 base, and 10 bases had no gene match. In DNA, the CDR3 is TGTGCCAGCAGTGAAGTTGAGACTAGCCGCCCAAATGAGCAGTTCTTC. It specifies CASSEVETSRPNEQFF.